The 18 T cell receptor beta chains below all came from one sample that was sequenced in a study of vaccination and CD4 T cells after COVID-19. Treatment noted: approximately nine-day PBMC culture with coronavirus spike peptide pools or control peptides (ViraFEST assay). What these receptors recognize is not known. With the Oncomine TCR Beta short-read assay, DNA from cultured CD4+ T cells was sequenced. TCRdb reprocessed the PCR reads via MiXCR and lists one record per CDR3 protein. The table lists around 13,000 distinct CDR3 sequences, under 75% of them singletons. Material: CD4+ T cells from blood, cultured in vitro, obtained before SARS-CoV-2 vaccination. The receptors were sampled from a human donor who had recovered from COVID-19.

This clonotype turned up a few times. J is TRBJ2-4 and V is TRBV7-2; 7 nucleotides align to TRBD2. Germline V gene lookup returns CDR1 SGHTA and CDR2 FQGNSA. V lost 4 bases to trimming and J lost 6 bases; unmatched junction nucleotides: 18. The CDR3 runs to 18 residues. CDR3: CASSYFRTRWATGNIQYF. The CDR3 DNA reads as TGTGCCAGCAGCTACTTTAGGACTAGATGGGCGACGGGAAACATTCAGTACTTC.

The V call is TRBV6-1, the J call TRBJ1-2, with 8 bases fitting TRBD1. Germline-derived CDR1 and CDR2 are MNHNS and SASEGT. The CDR3 has 13 amino acids. Trimming at V came to 6 bases and at J to 2 bases, leaving 2 bases not matched to a gene. CDR3 DNA sequence: TGTGCCAGCAGACGGACAGGGAACTATGGCTACACCTTC. This sequence encodes CASRRTGNYGYTF.

This sequence joins TRBV4-3 and TRBJ2-3; tentatively, D is TRBD1 or TRBD2 (5 bases each). The CDR3 runs 15 residues. V lost 1 base, J lost 5 bases, and 13 bases lay in between. Germline V lookup: CDR1 LGHNA, CDR2 YSLEER. CDR3: CASSQGGSGRDTQYF. The DNA for the CDR3 is TGCGCCAGCAGCCAAGGGGGGTCCGGTCGAGATACGCAGTATTTT.

The chain carries TRBV20-1 and TRBJ1-1; 10 nucleotides match TRBD1. This CDR3 has 14 amino acids. V lost 5 bases to trimming and J lost 3 bases; unmatched junction nucleotides: 6. In germline, CDR1 is DFQATT, CDR2 SNEGSKA (reference sequence). The CDR3 here is CSALQDRGDTEAFF. The DNA of the CDR3 is TGCAGTGCTCTTCAGGACAGGGGGGACACTGAAGCTTTCTTT.

The chain joins TRBV7-8 to TRBJ1-2, with D unresolved. The CDR3 extends over 16 amino acids. CDR1 SGHVS and CDR2 FQNEAQ come from the germline V gene. Trimming left V 5 bases short and J 0 bases short, with 16 bases between. The CDR3 DNA reads as TGTGCCAGCAGCCAAGCGGTCCGAAATTCTAACTATGGCTACACCTTC. It encodes CASSQAVRNSNYGYTF.

This sequence joins TRBV11-2 and TRBJ2-7; D call uncertain. CDR1 is SGHAT and CDR2 is FQNNGV in the germline V gene. The CDR3 is 11 amino acids. V was cut by 5 bases and J by 4 bases, with 6 bases left in between. CDR3 sequence reads: CASSTLYEQYF. CDR3 in DNA: TGTGCCAGCAGCACTCTTTACGAGCAGTACTTC.

This clonotype was detected only once. The chain employs TRBV7-3 and TRBJ1-6; 7 nucleotides align to TRBD1. The CDR3 sequence is 14 residues long. Germline CDR1 and CDR2: SGHTA and FQGTGA. V lost 5 bases to trimming and J lost 6 bases; unmatched junction nucleotides: 4. The CDR3: CASSDDRANSPLHF. In nucleotides, the CDR3 is TGTGCCAGCAGCGATGACAGGGCTAATTCACCCCTCCACTTT.

The CDR3 spells CASSLMVLAPYNEQFF. DNA of the CDR3: TGTGCCAGCAGCTTAATGGTACTAGCCCCCTACAATGAGCAGTTCTTC. This chain uses TRBV7-3 with TRBJ2-1; maybe TRBD2 (6 bases). Trimming took off 1 base at V and 2 bases at J, with 12 bases between the two ends. The CDR3 spans 16 residues. Per the germline V gene, CDR1 is SGHTA and CDR2 is FQGTGA.

This clonotype was picked up one time. V and J are TRBV6-1 and TRBJ2-2, with D tentatively TRBD1 (5 bases). CDR1 is MNHNS, CDR2 SASEGT, per germline. This CDR3 is built from 14 residues. V lost 4 bases to trimming and J lost 7 bases, with 13 bases between them. The chain's CDR3 is CASSGPGLGGELFF. The CDR3 nucleotides read TGTGCCAGCAGTGGTCCAGGGCTTGGCGGGGAGCTGTTTTTT.

This clonotype was observed once. The CDR3 nucleotides are TGCAGTGCTAGAGAGATAGCGGGAGGGTACCCCGGGGAGCAGTTCTTC. Protein sequence: CSAREIAGGYPGEQFF. J is TRBJ2-1 and V is TRBV20-1; TRBD2 matches at 11 bases. Unmatched junction bases numbered 11, after V lost 0 bases and J lost 10 bases. CDR1 DFQATT and CDR2 SNEGSKA come from the germline V gene (reference sequence). The CDR3 has 16 amino acids.

This clonotype was detected a few times. The chain recombines TRBV7-8 with TRBJ2-1, with D tentatively TRBD1 (5 bases). Germline CDR1 and CDR2: SGHVS and FQNEAQ. This CDR3 region has 16 residues. The V end lost 1 base, the J end lost 0 bases, and 10 bases lay between the germline ends. The CDR3 region has the DNA TGTGCCAGCAGCTTAGTGGGGCGATCCTCCTACAATGAGCAGTTCTTC. It yields the protein CASSLVGRSSYNEQFF.

This clonotype was detected a few times. The chain joins TRBV7-2 to TRBJ2-5; 7 bases align to TRBD2. Germline V gene sequence: CDR1 SGHTA, CDR2 FQGNSA. V shed 1 base and J 5 bases; nucleotides not matched to a gene: 4. The CDR3 has 14 residues. CDR3 in DNA: TGTGCCAGCAGCTTAGTGGCGGGGGAGGAGACCCAGTACTTC. Amino acids: CASSLVAGEETQYF.

The chain uses TRBV20-1 and TRBJ2-1, with 13 bases identical to TRBD2. Germline V lookup: CDR1 DFQATT, CDR2 SNEGSKA (reference sequence). V was pared by 0 bases and J by 8 bases, with 7 bases of the junction left unmatched. This CDR3 region has 16 residues. In DNA form, the CDR3 reads TGCAGTGCTAGAGATCGGACTAGCGGGAGTCAGTATGAGCAGTTCTTC. Its protein product is CSARDRTSGSQYEQFF.

The V and J genes are TRBV19 and TRBJ1-5; unclear D gene. Trimming pared 6 bases from V and 1 base from J, leaving 7 bases between. The CDR3 loop spans 13 amino acids. The germline gives CDR1 LNHDA, CDR2 SQIVND (reference sequence). CDR3 residues: CASSKGSNQPQHF. In DNA, the CDR3 is TGTGCCAGTAGCAAGGGAAGCAATCAGCCCCAGCATTTT. Variable domain in full (rest from reference TRBV19 and TRBJ1-5): DGGITQSPKYLFRKEGQNVTLSCEQNLNHDAMYWYRQDPGQGLRLIYYSQIVNDFQKGDIAEGYSVSREKKESFPLTVTSAQKNPTAFYLCASSKGSNQPQHFGDGTRLSIL.

The chain uses TRBV7-9 and TRBJ1-3; D unresolved. This CDR3 comprises 13 residues. The V gene lost 2 bases and the J gene lost 8 bases, with 10 bases spanning the gap. Germline lookup yields CDR1 SEHNR and CDR2 FQNEAQ (reference sequence). The CDR3: CASSLTPADTIYF. The CDR3 DNA reads TGTGCCAGCAGCTTAACACCCGCGGACACCATATATTTT.

This sequence joins TRBV5-4 and TRBJ1-6; D may be TRBD1 (5 bases). Germline V gene lookup returns CDR1 SGHNT and CDR2 YYREEE (reference sequence). CDR3 length: 13 residues. The germline V and J ends were trimmed by 4 bases and 8 bases, with 10 bases remaining between them. CDR3 bases: TGTGCCAGCAGCCTGGGGCGGGATTCACCCCTCCACTTT. This sequence encodes CASSLGRDSPLHF.

The sample holds a few counts of this clonotype. Germline and junction disagree at one end, which may indicate a read error. The CDR3 protein is CASSESYSYSYTF. CDR3 sequence (DNA): TGTGCCAGCAGTGAATCCTACAGCTATAGCTACACCTTC. The J gene is TRBJ1-2, the V gene TRBV6-1; D call uncertain. The length of the CDR3 is 13 residues. Germline V lookup: CDR1 MNHNS, CDR2 SASEGT.

The chain carries TRBV6-2 or TRBV6-3 and TRBJ1-1; 8 nucleotides line up with TRBD1. The V segment lost 5 bases and the J segment 6 bases; nucleotides outside the gene matches: 11. This CDR3 region has 15 residues. Germline lookup yields CDR1 MNHEY and CDR2 SVGEGT. CDR3 sequence reads: CASSTWTGRLPEAFF. The CDR3 DNA reads as TGTGCCAGCAGTACCTGGACAGGGCGTCTCCCTGAAGCTTTCTTT.